Here is one TCR beta chain with its context. One to two pinch biopsies were taken from the rectum during colonoscopy. This table comes from immunoSEQ multiplex PCR, and its TCRdb copy is limited to in-frame clones, with some not included. The sample has about 40,000 clones, roughly 71% seen once. CDR3 length: 15 residues. Germline V gene sequence: CDR1 SNHLY, CDR2 FYNNEI. V lost 3 bases, J lost 6 bases, and 18 bases lay in between. This specimen belongs to a study of pediatric ulcerative colitis. Sequenced: gut tissue. This TCR was recovered from a boy aged 5-17 years with severe ulcerative colitis. The genes are TRBV2 and TRBJ2-7; D gene uncertain. CDR3: CASSESPAVLVEQYF. The DNA for the CDR3 is TGTGCCAGCAGTGAGTCCCCGGCAGTTTTGGTCGAGCAGTACTTC.